Listed below are T cell receptor beta chains from one sample, sequenced in a study of T cell repertoires in cytomegalovirus infection. One entry per CDR3 protein results from TCRdb running MiXCR on the reads. The table includes nearly 450,000 distinct CDR3 sequences, around 32% detected once. What was sequenced was PBMCs. The receptors derive from a human donor in good health (CMV status not recorded). Some clones in this sample may be carry-over from other donors' samples. The CDR3 runs from the conserved cysteine through the conserved F or W. A D gene is named only where the DNA matches it firmly. Not all rows give a size; the values are once, few, many and, for expanded clones, a class.

D gene,J gene,V gene,clone size,CDR3 protein,CDR3 DNA
TRBD2,TRBJ2-5,TRBV7-2,NA,CASSQGLAGGWQETQYF,TGTGCCAGCAGCCAGGGACTAGCGGGGGGGTGGCAAGAGACCCAGTACTTC
NA,TRBJ2-1,TRBV6-2/TRBV6-3,NA,CASSLPVPKIYNEQFF,TGTGCCAGCAGTTTACCGGTCCCCAAGATATACAATGAGCAGTTCTTC
NA,TRBJ1-1,TRBV18,NA,CASSPGVDGEAFF,TGTGCCAGCTCACCAGGGGTAGACGGTGAAGCTTTCTTT
TRBD1,TRBJ1-5,TRBV20-1,NA,CSARSLRDRRTNQPQHF,TGCAGTGCTAGATCCTTGAGGGACAGACGGACCAATCAGCCCCAGCATTTT
TRBD2,TRBJ2-3,TRBV2,few,CATSLAVTDTQYF,TGTGCCACCTCACTAGCGGTCACAGATACGCAGTATTTT
NA,TRBJ2-1,TRBV5-5,NA,CASSLAPRDPRDQFF,TGTGCCAGCAGCTTGGCCCCTAGGGACCCCAGGGATCAGTTCTTC
NA,TRBJ1-1,TRBV12-3/TRBV12-4,few,CASSLQGHTEAFF,TGTGCCAGCAGTTTACAAGGCCACACTGAAGCTTTCTTT
TRBD1,TRBJ1-1,TRBV7-2,many,CASSLASGQGRTEAFF,TGTGCCAGCAGCTTAGCCTCGGGACAGGGGCGGACTGAAGCTTTCTTT
NA,TRBJ1-1,TRBV20-1,few,CSARDRTTRDTEAFF,TGCAGTGCTAGAGATCGGACAACCCGGGACACTGAAGCTTTCTTT
TRBD1,TRBJ2-3,TRBV7-9,NA,CASRIGGTGERDTQYF,TGTGCCAGCAGAATCGGCGGGACAGGGGAAAGGGATACGCAGTATTTT
TRBD2,TRBJ2-3,TRBV29-1,few,CSVEKPSGGADTQYF,TGCAGCGTTGAAAAACCCAGCGGGGGGGCAGATACGCAGTATTTT
NA,TRBJ1-2,TRBV12-3/TRBV12-4,few,CASQSFYGYTF,TGTGCCAGCCAGTCTTTCTATGGCTACACCTTC
NA,TRBJ2-7,TRBV7-9,few,CASSHPGHSSYEQYF,TGTGCCAGCAGCCACCCCGGGCACAGCTCCTACGAGCAGTACTTC
TRBD1,TRBJ1-2,TRBV12-3/TRBV12-4,NA,CASSLISGGMSYTF,TGTGCCAGCAGTTTGATTTCAGGGGGGATGAGCTACACCTTC
TRBD2,TRBJ2-1,TRBV7-9,many,CASSLGASGGGFDEQFF,TGTGCCAGCAGCCTAGGGGCTAGCGGGGGGGGGTTTGATGAGCAGTTCTTC
NA,TRBJ2-3,TRBV2,many,CASSPLGWGSDTDTQYF,TGTGCCAGCAGTCCCCTGGGTTGGGGATCCGATACAGATACGCAGTATTTT
NA,TRBJ1-1,TRBV6-6,NA,CASSYGQANTEAFF,TGTGCCAGCAGTTACGGCCAGGCGAACACTGAAGCTTTCTTT
TRBD1,TRBJ1-2,TRBV19,NA,CASSINPQGAYRGYTF,TGTGCCAGTAGTATAAATCCCCAGGGGGCGTATCGTGGCTACACCTTC
NA,TRBJ2-2,TRBV20-1,NA,CSARLHSVTGELFF,TGCAGTGCTAGATTGCACTCGGTCACCGGGGAGCTGTTTTTT
NA,TRBJ1-4,TRBV7-6,few,CASSGAGMEKLFF,TGTGCCAGCAGTGGGGCAGGGATGGAAAAACTGTTTTTT
TRBD1,TRBJ2-2,TRBV7-8,few,CASSLFPGTGSDTGELFF,TGTGCCAGCAGCTTATTTCCCGGGACAGGGTCGGACACCGGGGAGCTGTTTTTT
NA,TRBJ1-2,TRBV2,NA,CASSEVQGGYGYTF,TGTGCCAGCAGTGAAGTACAGGGAGGTTATGGCTACACCTTC
NA,TRBJ1-3,TRBV19,many,CASSTKKDSGTNGNTIYF,TGTGCCAGTAGTACCAAGAAGGACAGCGGCACAAATGGAAACACCATATATTTT
NA,TRBJ1-1,TRBV12-3/TRBV12-4,NA,CASSFIGQGNTEAFF,TGTGCCAGCAGTTTTATTGGCCAGGGGAACACTGAAGCTTTCTTT
NA,TRBJ1-2,TRBV28,many,CASSSPSGGANGYTF,TGTGCCAGCAGTTCCCCATCGGGGGGGGCGAATGGCTACACCTTC
TRBD1,TRBJ1-1,TRBV6-6,NA,CASSPRGGTMNTEAFF,TGTGCCAGCAGTCCCAGGGGGGGGACCATGAACACTGAAGCTTTCTTT
TRBD2,TRBJ2-4,TRBV10-3,NA,CAISSGTSGGNLQYF,TGTGCCATCAGTTCCGGGACTAGCGGGGGGAACCTTCAGTACTTC
TRBD2,TRBJ2-3,TRBV4-1,NA,CASSQAPSGVTDTQYF,TGTGCCAGCAGCCAAGCTCCTAGCGGGGTCACAGATACGCAGTATTTT
NA,TRBJ2-5,TRBV6-2/TRBV6-3,few,CASSTYGATKETQYF,TGTGCCAGCAGCACCTACGGGGCCACCAAAGAGACCCAGTACTTC
NA,TRBJ1-1,TRBV19,NA,CASSIGIQGKTKLNTEAFF,TGTGCCAGTAGTATAGGTATCCAGGGGAAGACAAAGTTGAACACTGAAGCTTTCTTT
NA,TRBJ1-6,TRBV12-3/TRBV12-4,many,CASSFPGNNSPLHF,TGTGCCAGCAGTTTTCCAGGGAACAATTCACCCCTCCACTTT
TRBD1,TRBJ2-1,TRBV20-1,many,CSARDQGVEYNEQFF,TGCAGTGCTAGAGATCAGGGGGTTGAGTACAATGAGCAGTTCTTC
TRBD2,TRBJ2-1,TRBV13,NA,CASSISGGASYNEQFF,TGTGCCAGCAGCATTAGCGGGGGGGCCTCCTACAATGAGCAGTTCTTC
NA,TRBJ1-5,TRBV28,NA,CASSFWGRGSNQPKHF,NA
TRBD2,TRBJ2-3,TRBV5-1,NA,CASSLVQRGGLDTQYF,TGCGCCAGCAGCTTGGTTCAGCGGGGGGGATTAGATACGCAGTATTTT
TRBD1,TRBJ2-7,TRBV2,few,CASSAPGGGEQYF,TGTGCCAGCAGCGCGCCAGGGGGCGGCGAGCAGTACTTC
NA,TRBJ1-6,TRBV7-2,many,CASRAGNNSPLHF,TGTGCCAGCAGGGCCGGGAATAATTCACCCCTCCACTTT
TRBD1,TRBJ2-7,TRBV12-3/TRBV12-4,NA,CASSNRGSDEQYF,TGTGCCAGCAGTAACAGGGGGTCGGACGAGCAGTACTTC
NA,TRBJ2-2,TRBV7-6,many,CASSLGVAGELFF,TGTGCCAGCAGCTTAGGGGTGGCCGGGGAGCTGTTTTTT
NA,TRBJ2-3,TRBV6-1,NA,CASSEVGDSFFADTQYF,TGTGCCAGCAGTGAAGTTGGAGACAGTTTCTTTGCAGATACGCAGTATTTT
NA,TRBJ2-5,TRBV7-9,many,CASSLIAEETQYF,TGTGCCAGCAGCTTAATAGCGGAAGAGACCCAGTACTTC
TRBD1,TRBJ2-5,TRBV7-8,NA,CASSSRQGVGETQYF,TGTGCCAGCAGCTCCCGACAGGGTGTAGGTGAGACCCAGTACTTC
TRBD2,TRBJ2-3,TRBV7-8,many,CASDRGGAPTDTQYF,TGTGCCAGCGACCGGGGGGGGGCCCCTACAGATACGCAGTATTTT
NA,TRBJ1-6,TRBV12-3/TRBV12-4,NA,CASSTLQASPLHF,TGTGCCAGCAGTACCCTTCAAGCTTCACCCCTCCACTTT
NA,TRBJ2-3,TRBV6-6,few,CASSYSGDRSDTQYF,TGTGCCAGCAGTTACTCGGGGGACCGCTCGGATACGCAGTATTTT
NA,TRBJ1-1,TRBV29-1,NA,CSVGGGDTNTEAFF,TGCAGCGTCGGCGGGGGGGACACGAACACTGAAGCTTTCTTT
TRBD1,TRBJ2-1,TRBV12-3/TRBV12-4,many,CASSLSGYRDRGKLGGLYNEQFF,TGTGCCAGCAGTCTTAGCGGGTACCGGGACAGGGGCAAACTCGGAGGGCTCTACAATGAGCAGTTCTTC
TRBD1,TRBJ1-2,TRBV20-1,few,CSAPDRAGNGYTF,TGCAGTGCTCCGGACAGGGCTGGGAATGGCTACACCTTC
NA,TRBJ2-1,TRBV27,NA,CASSLLSGGVGGNEQFF,TGTGCCAGCAGTTTACTTTCTGGGGGCGTGGGGGGGAATGAGCAGTTCTTC
NA,TRBJ2-7,TRBV4-1,NA,CASSQVVTAYEQYF,TGCGCCAGCAGCCAAGTGGTCACAGCCTACGAGCAGTACTTC
TRBD2,TRBJ2-1,TRBV7-3,few,CASSLARAGENEQFF,TGTGCCAGCAGCCTCGCCAGGGCGGGGGAGAATGAGCAGTTCTTC
NA,TRBJ1-1,TRBV10-3,NA,CAIRGGGPKTEAFF,TGTGCCATCAGGGGGGGGGGGCCGAAGACTGAAGCTTTCTTT
NA,TRBJ2-1,TRBV28,NA,CASSGMGRGTRDYNEQFF,TGTGCCAGCAGTGGCATGGGCAGGGGAACCCGCGACTACAATGAGCAGTTCTTC
TRBD1,TRBJ1-3,TRBV15,once,CATSRDQGTGGNTIYF,TGTGCCACCAGCAGAGATCAGGGGACAGGGGGCAACACCATATATTTT
NA,TRBJ2-7,TRBV7-2,many,CASSLSQATSDHEQYF,TGTGCCAGCAGCTTATCCCAAGCCACATCAGATCACGAGCAGTACTTC